This TCR beta chain was captured by sequencing in a study of beta chain features in type 1 diabetes. Findings of the study overall: Diminished insertions and augmented deletions at VDJ junctions characterized type 1 diabetes patients. Unsettled here was the matter of whether HLA type influences TCRB rearrangement. Shorter TCRB CDR3s, moderately but significantly so, marked every one of the four CD4+ subsets in Type 1 diabetes patients. Naive, central memory and regulatory TCRB repertoires appeared more similar among patients than healthy donors.

Points on this clone: Antigen unknown.

Sequencing targeted expressed TCRB transcripts, as all isolated RNA had been reverse transcribed. Reads from naive, central memory and regulatory T cell samples averaged about 3.8 million. TCRdb keeps only in-frame clones here, not all; method: immunoSEQ multiplex PCR. The data contain 150,000 or so clones, roughly 8% of them seen just once; the ten biggest clones take up over 0.5%. Germline assignment: CDR1 SGHAT and CDR2 FQNNGV. The CDR3 length is 16 residues. The ends lost 5 bases at V and 6 bases at J; junction bases unmatched: 9. Material for sequencing was central memory CD4+ T cells from blood. J is TRBJ2-3 and V is TRBV11-2, with 12 bases matching TRBD2. The TCR sequence derives from a woman between 18 and 30 years old with type 1 diabetes. CDR3 sequence: CASSLTSGGLVDTQYF. The CDR3 DNA sequence: TGTGCCAGCAGCCTCACTAGCGGGGGGCTGGTGGATACGCAGTATTTT.